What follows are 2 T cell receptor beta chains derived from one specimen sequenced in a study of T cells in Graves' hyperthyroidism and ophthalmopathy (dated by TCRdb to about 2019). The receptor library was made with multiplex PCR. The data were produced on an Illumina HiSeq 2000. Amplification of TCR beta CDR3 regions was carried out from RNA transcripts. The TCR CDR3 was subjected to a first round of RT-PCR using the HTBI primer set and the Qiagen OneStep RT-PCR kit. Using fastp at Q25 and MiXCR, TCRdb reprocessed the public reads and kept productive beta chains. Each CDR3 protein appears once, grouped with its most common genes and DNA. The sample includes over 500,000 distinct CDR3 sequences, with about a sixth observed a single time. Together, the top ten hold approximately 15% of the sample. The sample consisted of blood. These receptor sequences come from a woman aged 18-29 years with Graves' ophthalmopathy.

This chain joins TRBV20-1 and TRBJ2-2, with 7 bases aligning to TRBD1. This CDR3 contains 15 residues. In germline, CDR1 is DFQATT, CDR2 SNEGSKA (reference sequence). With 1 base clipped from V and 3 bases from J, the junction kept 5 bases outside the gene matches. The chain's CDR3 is CSARGAGGDTGELFF. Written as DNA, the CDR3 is TGCAGTGCTAGAGGGGCAGGGGGAGACACCGGGGAGCTGTTTTTT.

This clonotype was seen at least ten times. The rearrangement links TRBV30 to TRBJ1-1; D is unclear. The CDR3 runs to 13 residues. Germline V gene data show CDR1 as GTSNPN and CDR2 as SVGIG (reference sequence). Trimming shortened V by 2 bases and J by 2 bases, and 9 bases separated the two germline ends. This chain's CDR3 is CAWSLLENTEAFF. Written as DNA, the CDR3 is TGTGCCTGGAGTCTATTAGAAAACACTGAAGCTTTCTTT. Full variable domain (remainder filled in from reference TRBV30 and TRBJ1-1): SQTIHQWPATLVQPVGSPLSLECTVEGTSNPNLYWYRQAAGRGLQLLFYSVGIGQISSEVPQNLSASRPQDRQFILSSKKLLLSDSGFYLCAWSLLENTEAFFGQGTRLTVV.